One sample yielded the 8 T cell receptor beta chains listed below, sequenced in a study of T-cell reconstitution after alpha-beta-depleted transplantation in children. Researchers prepared the TCRbeta library using unique molecular identifiers, the study reports. MiXCR, applied by TCRdb to the PCR reads, yields one record per CDR3 protein. The sample has nearly 550,000 distinct CDR3 sequences, around 19% seen once. Specimen: PBMCs from the stem cell graft donor, collected from the stem cell graft. The receptors here all came from a human donor who donated a stem cell graft to a child with acute lymphoblastic leukemia.

Of note for this clonotype: This could be a read error, since a much larger clone is one nucleotide away. The chain uses TRBV6-4 and TRBJ2-2, with D uncertain. Between the trimmed V and J ends, which lost 0 bases and 3 bases, there was a span of 2 bases. The length of the CDR3 is 13 residues. Per germline, CDR1 MRHNA and CDR2 SNTAGT. CDR3 protein: CASSDSDTGELFF. The CDR3 DNA is TGTGCCAGCAGTGACTCGGACACCGGGGAGCTGTTTTTT.

This clonotype came up a few times. The CDR3 bases are TGCGCCAGCAGCCAAGAACGAGGAAATTCACCCCTCCACTTT. Its protein is CASSQERGNSPLHF. The chain recombines TRBV4-1 with TRBJ1-6, with no clear D. Per the germline V gene, CDR1 is MGHRA and CDR2 is YSYEKL. Trimming removed 0 bases at V and 7 bases at J, with 7 bases between. This CDR3 is built from 14 residues.

V gene TRBV7-9 combines with J gene TRBJ1-4; D gene ambiguous. The germline V gene has CDR1 SEHNR and CDR2 FQNEAQ (reference sequence). Trimming removed 1 base at V and 8 bases at J, with 8 bases between. The CDR3 has 13 amino acids. The CDR3 nucleotides are TGTGCCAGCAGCTTAGACCTTGAGGAAAAACTGTTTTTT. Amino acids: CASSLDLEEKLFF.

This clonotype came up a few times. The chain recombines TRBV28 with TRBJ2-1; TRBD1 agrees at 7 bases. J was trimmed by 5 bases and V by 5 bases; bases with no gene match: 6. There are 14 residues in the CDR3. CDR1 is MDHEN, CDR2 SYDVKM, per germline. CDR3 DNA sequence: TGTGCCAGCAGTCCACAGGGGCGGGACAATGAGCAGTTCTTC. This translates into CASSPQGRDNEQFF.

The chain carries TRBV7-3 and TRBJ2-1, with 7 bases that match TRBD2. This CDR3 is built from 18 residues. Germline values: CDR1 SGHTA, CDR2 FQGTGA. The trim removed 2 bases at V and 6 bases at J, leaving 16 bases unmatched. The CDR3 DNA is TGTGCCAGCAGCTTATGGGCGACCCGGGACTACGGCCCCAATGAGCAGTTCTTC. Protein: CASSLWATRDYGPNEQFF. The full variable domain, its missing parts supplied by reference TRBV7-3 and TRBJ2-1, is GAGVSQTPSNKVTEKGKYVELRCDPISGHTALYWYRQSLGQGPEFLIYFQGTGAADDSGLPNDRFFAVRPEGSVSTLKIQRTERGDSAVYLCASSLWATRDYGPNEQFFGPGTRLTVL.

This clonotype was counted a few times. The chain joins TRBV20-1 to TRBJ2-1, with D possibly being TRBD2 (6 bases). Germline V CDR1 and CDR2: DFQATT, SNEGSKA (reference sequence). The CDR3 totals 14 residues. Trimming took 5 bases from V and 8 from J, leaving 19 bases between them. The CDR3 is CSALTTSLLYEQFF. CDR3 in DNA: TGCAGTGCTCTTACAACTAGCCTTCTGTATGAGCAGTTCTTC.

The chain joins TRBV7-3 to TRBJ1-1; D gene uncertain. The CDR3 spans 13 residues. Germline CDR1 and CDR2: SGHTA and FQGTGA. Trimming removed 3 bases from V and 7 bases from J, with 12 bases in between. The DNA of the CDR3 is TGTGCCAGCAGCTTCGCCCCGGGATATGAAGCTTTCTTT. This sequence encodes CASSFAPGYEAFF.

The rearrangement joins TRBV27 to TRBJ2-2; unclear D gene. Trimming took off 0 bases at V and 0 bases at J, with 11 bases between the two ends. Germline-derived CDR1 and CDR2 are MNHEY and SMNVEV (reference sequence). The CDR3 has 17 amino acids. The CDR3 loop is CASSLSSGGPNTGELFF. The CDR3 DNA is TGTGCCAGCAGTTTATCGAGTGGCGGACCGAACACCGGGGAGCTGTTTTTT.